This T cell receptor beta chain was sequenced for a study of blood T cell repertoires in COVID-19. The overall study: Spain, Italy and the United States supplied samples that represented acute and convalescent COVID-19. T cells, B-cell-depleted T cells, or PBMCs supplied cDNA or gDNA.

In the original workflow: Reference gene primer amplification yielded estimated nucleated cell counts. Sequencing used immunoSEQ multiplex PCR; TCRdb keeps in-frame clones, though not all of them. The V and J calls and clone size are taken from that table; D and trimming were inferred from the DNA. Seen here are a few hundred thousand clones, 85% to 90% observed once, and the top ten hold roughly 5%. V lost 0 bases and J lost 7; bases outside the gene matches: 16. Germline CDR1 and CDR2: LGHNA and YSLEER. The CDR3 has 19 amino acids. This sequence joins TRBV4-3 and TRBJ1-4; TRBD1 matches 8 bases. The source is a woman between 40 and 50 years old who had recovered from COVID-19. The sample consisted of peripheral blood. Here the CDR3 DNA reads TGCGCCAGCAGCCAAGAACAACCTCCCGCGACAGGGGAGGGTGAAAAACTGTTTTTT. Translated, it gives CASSQEQPPATGEGEKLFF.